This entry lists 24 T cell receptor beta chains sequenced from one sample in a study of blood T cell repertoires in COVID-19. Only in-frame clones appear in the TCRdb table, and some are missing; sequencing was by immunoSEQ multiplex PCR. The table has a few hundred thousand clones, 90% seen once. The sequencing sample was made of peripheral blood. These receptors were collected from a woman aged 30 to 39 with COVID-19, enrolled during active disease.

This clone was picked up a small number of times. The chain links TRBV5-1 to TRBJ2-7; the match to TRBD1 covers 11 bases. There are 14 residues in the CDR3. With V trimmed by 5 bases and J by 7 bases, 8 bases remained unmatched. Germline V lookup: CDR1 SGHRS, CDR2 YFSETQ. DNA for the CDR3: TGCGCCAGCAGTTACGGACAGGGGGCTAAAGAGCAGTACTTC. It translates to CASSYGQGAKEQYF.

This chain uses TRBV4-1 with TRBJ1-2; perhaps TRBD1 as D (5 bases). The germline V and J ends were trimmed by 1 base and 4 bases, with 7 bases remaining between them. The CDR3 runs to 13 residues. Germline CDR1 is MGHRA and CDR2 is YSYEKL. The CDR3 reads CASSQVGGYGYTF. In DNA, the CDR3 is TGCGCCAGCAGCCAAGTCGGGGGCTATGGCTACACCTTC.

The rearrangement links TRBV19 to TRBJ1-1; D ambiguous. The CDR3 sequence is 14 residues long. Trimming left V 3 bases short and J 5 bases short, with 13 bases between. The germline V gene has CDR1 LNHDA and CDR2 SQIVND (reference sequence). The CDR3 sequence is CASSMNAGGTEAFF. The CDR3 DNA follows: TGTGCCAGTAGTATGAACGCCGGAGGGACTGAAGCTTTCTTT.

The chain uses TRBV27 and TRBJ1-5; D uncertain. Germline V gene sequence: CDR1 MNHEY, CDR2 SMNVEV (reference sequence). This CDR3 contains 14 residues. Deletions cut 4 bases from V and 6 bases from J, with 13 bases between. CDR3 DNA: TGTGCCAGCAGTTCGTCCGGTTATGGTCAGCCCCAGCATTTT. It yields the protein CASSSSGYGQPQHF.

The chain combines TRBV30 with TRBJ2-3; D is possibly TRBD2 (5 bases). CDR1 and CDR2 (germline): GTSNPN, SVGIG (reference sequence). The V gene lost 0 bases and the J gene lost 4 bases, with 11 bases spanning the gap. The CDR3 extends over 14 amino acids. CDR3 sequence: CAWSVGGSSDTQYF. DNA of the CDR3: TGTGCCTGGAGTGTAGGTGGGAGTTCAGATACGCAGTATTTT.

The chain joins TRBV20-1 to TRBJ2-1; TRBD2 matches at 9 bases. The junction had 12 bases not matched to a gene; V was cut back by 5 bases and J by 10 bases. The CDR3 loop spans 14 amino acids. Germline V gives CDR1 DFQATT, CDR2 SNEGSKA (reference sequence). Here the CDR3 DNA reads TGCAGTGCTCGTGGAGGGCTAGCGGGAAAGGAGCAGTTCTTC. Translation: CSARGGLAGKEQFF.

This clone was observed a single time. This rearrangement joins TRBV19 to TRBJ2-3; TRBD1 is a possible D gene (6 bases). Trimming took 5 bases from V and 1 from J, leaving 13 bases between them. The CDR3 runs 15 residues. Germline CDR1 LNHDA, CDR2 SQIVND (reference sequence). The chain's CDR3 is CASSGLAGGTDTQYF. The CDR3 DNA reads TGTGCCAGTAGTGGTTTGGCAGGGGGCACAGATACGCAGTATTTT.

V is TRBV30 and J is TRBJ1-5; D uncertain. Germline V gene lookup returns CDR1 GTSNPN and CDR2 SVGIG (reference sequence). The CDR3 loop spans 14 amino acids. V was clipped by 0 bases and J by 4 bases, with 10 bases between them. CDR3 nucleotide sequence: TGTGCCTGGAGTGTACACCCCAAAAATCAGCCCCAGCATTTT. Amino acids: CAWSVHPKNQPQHF. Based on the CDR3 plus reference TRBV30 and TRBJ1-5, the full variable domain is SQTIHQWPATLVQPVGSPLSLECTVEGTSNPNLYWYRQAAGRGLQLLFYSVGIGQISSEVPQNLSASRPQDRQFILSSKKLLLSDSGFYLCAWSVHPKNQPQHFGDGTRLSIL.

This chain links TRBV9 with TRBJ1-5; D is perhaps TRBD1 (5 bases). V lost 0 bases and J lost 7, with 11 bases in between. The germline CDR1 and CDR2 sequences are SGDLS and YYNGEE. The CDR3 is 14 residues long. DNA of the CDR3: TGTGCCAGCAGCGTAGGGCAGGGTCGACAGCCCCAGCATTTT. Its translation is CASSVGQGRQPQHF. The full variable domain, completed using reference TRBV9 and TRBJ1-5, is DSGVTQTPKHLITATGQRVTLRCSPRSGDLSVYWYQQSLDQGLQFLIQYYNGEERAKGNILERFSAQQFPDLHSELNLSSLELGDSALYFCASSVGQGRQPQHFGDGTRLSIL.

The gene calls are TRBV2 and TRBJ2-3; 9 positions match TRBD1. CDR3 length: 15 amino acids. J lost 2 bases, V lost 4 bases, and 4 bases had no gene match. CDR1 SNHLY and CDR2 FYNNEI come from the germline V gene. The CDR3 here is CASSGQGGLTDTQYF. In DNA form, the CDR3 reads TGTGCCAGCAGTGGACAGGGGGGGCTCACAGATACGCAGTATTTT.

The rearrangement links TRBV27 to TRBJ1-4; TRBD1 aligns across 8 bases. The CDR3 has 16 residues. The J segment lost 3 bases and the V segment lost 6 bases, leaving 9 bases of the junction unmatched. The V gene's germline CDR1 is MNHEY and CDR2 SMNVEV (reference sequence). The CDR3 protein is CASRPMTGAANEKLFF. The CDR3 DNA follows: TGTGCCAGCAGGCCTATGACAGGGGCAGCTAATGAAAAACTGTTTTTT. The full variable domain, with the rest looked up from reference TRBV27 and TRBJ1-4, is EAQVTQNPRYLITVTGKKLTVTCSQNMNHEYMSWYRQDPGLGLRQIYYSMNVEVTDKGDVPEGYKVSRKEKRNFPLILESPSPNQTSLYFCASRPMTGAANEKLFFGSGTQLSVL.

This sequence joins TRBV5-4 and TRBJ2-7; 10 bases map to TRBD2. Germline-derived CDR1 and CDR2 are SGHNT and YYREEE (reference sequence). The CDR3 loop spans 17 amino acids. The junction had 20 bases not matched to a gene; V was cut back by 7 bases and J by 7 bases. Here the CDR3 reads CASGLGGASGSLGEQYF. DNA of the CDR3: TGTGCCAGCGGATTGGGAGGGGCTAGCGGGAGCTTGGGTGAGCAGTACTTC.

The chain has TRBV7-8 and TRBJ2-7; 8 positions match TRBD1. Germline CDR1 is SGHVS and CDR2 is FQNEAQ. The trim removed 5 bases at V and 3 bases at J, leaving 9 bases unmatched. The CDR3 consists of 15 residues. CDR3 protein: CASSRTGKGDYEQYF. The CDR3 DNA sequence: TGTGCCAGCAGCCGGACAGGGAAGGGGGACTACGAGCAGTACTTC.

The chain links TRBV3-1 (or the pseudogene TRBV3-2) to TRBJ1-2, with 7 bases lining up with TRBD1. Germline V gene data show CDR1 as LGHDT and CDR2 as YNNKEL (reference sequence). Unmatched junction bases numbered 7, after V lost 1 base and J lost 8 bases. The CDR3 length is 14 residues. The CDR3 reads CASSQGPGGVGYTF. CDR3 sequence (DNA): TGTGCCAGCAGCCAAGGGCCAGGGGGAGTAGGCTACACCTTC.

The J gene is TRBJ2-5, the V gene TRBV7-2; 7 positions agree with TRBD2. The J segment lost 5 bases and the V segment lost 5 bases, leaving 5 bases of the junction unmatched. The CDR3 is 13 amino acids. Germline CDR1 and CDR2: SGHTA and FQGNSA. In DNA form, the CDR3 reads TGTGCCAGCAGCGGGAGGGCCGGGGAGACCCAGTACTTC. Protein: CASSGRAGETQYF.

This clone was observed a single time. The chain's CDR3 is CASSLSGQNSYEQYF. The DNA of the CDR3 is TGTGCCAGCAGTTTATCGGGACAAAACTCCTACGAGCAGTACTTC. The chain couples TRBV27 to TRBJ2-7; a weak D match, TRBD1 (6 bases). V was clipped by 0 bases and J by 0 bases, with 9 bases between them. CDR3 length: 15 amino acids. Germline V lookup: CDR1 MNHEY, CDR2 SMNVEV (reference sequence).

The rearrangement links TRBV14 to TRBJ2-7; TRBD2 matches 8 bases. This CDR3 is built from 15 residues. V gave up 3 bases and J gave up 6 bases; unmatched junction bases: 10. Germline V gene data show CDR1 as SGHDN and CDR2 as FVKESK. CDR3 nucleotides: TGTGCCAGCAGCCAGATAGCGGGGTCTCGAGGCGAGCAGTACTTC. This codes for CASSQIAGSRGEQYF.

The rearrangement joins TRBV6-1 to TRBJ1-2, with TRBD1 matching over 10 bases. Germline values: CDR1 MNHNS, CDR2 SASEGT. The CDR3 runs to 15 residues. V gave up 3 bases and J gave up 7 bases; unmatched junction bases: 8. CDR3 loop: CASSEGQGRTGGYTF. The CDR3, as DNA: TGTGCCAGCAGTGAGGGACAGGGGCGGACGGGTGGCTACACCTTC.

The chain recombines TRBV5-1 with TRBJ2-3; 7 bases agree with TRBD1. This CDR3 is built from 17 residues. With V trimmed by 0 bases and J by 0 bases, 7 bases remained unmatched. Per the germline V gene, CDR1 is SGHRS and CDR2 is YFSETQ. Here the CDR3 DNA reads TGCGCCAGCAGCTTGGAATTTGGACAGGCGAGCACAGATACGCAGTATTTT. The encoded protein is CASSLEFGQASTDTQYF.

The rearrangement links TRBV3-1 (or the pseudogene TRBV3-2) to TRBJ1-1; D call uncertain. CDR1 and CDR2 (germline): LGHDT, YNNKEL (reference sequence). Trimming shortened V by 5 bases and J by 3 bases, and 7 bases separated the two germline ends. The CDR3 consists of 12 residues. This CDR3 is CASSSRDTEAFF. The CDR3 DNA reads TGTGCCAGCAGCAGCCGGGACACTGAAGCTTTCTTT.

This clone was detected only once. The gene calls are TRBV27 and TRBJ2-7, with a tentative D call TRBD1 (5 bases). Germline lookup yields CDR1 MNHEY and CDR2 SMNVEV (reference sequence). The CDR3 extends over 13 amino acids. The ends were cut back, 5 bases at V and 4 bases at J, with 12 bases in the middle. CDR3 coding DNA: TGTGCCAGCAGTATGCAGGGTCCTTACGAGCAGTACTTC. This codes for CASSMQGPYEQYF.

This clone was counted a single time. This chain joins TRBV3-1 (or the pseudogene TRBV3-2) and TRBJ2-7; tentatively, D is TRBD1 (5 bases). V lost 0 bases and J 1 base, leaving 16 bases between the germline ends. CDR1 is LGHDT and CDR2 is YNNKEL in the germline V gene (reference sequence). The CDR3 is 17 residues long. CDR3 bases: TGTGCCAGCAGCCAAGAAGGAGTCCAGGGCTTATCCTACGAGCAGTACTTC. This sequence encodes CASSQEGVQGLSYEQYF.

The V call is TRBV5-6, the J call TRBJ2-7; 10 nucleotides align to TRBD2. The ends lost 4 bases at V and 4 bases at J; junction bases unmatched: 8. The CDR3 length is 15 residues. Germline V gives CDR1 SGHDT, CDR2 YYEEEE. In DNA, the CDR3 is TGTGCCAGCAGCATTCCTAGCGGGAGTATGTACGAGCAGTACTTC. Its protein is CASSIPSGSMYEQYF.

Here the CDR3 reads CASSSIGGTYEQYF. The CDR3 DNA follows: TGTGCCAGCAGCTCGATCGGGGGGACCTACGAGCAGTACTTC. The V and J genes are TRBV5-6 and TRBJ2-7; 7 bases match TRBD2. The CDR3 loop spans 14 amino acids. V lost 3 bases, J lost 2 bases, and 5 bases stayed unmatched. The germline CDR1 and CDR2 sequences are SGHDT and YYEEEE.